One T cell receptor beta chain is described in this entry. What it recognizes is unknown. The record originates from a study of OX40 agonist ivuxolimab in advanced cancers. Study-wide results and caveats: There were, on average, more expanded clones in CD8+ T cells than in CD4+.

Data came from immunoSEQ multiplex PCR; TCRdb stores just in-frame clones and leaves some out. The data contain tens of thousands of clones, about 88% of them seen just once; the ten biggest clones take up approximately 2%. This CDR3 spans 16 amino acids. Trimming left V 7 bases short and J 5 bases short, with 23 bases between. From germline, CDR1 is WSHSY and CDR2 SAAADI. This sequence joins TRBV10-2 and TRBJ1-1; D possibly corresponds to TRBD1 (5 bases). The sequencing used CD4+ or CD8+ T cells sorted from blood, collected in a trial of the OX40 agonist ivuxolimab. The source of this sequence is an adult with an advanced solid tumor such as melanoma, head and neck, liver or kidney cancer. The CDR3 region is CASTEGEGRVGTEAFF. The CDR3 nucleotides read TGCGCCAGCACCGAAGGGGAGGGAAGGGTGGGTACTGAAGCTTTCTTT.